These T cell receptor beta chains were read from a single sample in a study of shared clonotypes between healthy human individuals. Here immunoSEQ multiplex PCR was the method, and the copy in TCRdb shows in-frame clones only, minus some. The table has 1,400,000 or so clones, less than 99% seen once. The sample comprised naive CD4+ T cells sorted from blood. These receptor sequences come from a man aged 30-40 years in good health. Both conserved end residues are part of each CDR3. Fields, in order: J gene, D gene, V gene, CDR3 DNA, CDR3 protein. D genes are given only for firm matches.

TRBJ1-1 . TRBV28 TGTGCCAGCAGTTTGCCCATGGGGACTGAAGCTTTCTTT CASSLPMGTEAFF
TRBJ2-2 . TRBV18 TGTGCCAGCTCACCACTGGGGCTAGCTTCGACCGGGGAGCTGTTTTTT CASSPLGLASTGELFF
TRBJ1-5 TRBD1 TRBV18 TGTGCCAGCTCACGGGACAGGGGTCCGTTTCAGCCCCAGCATTTT CASSRDRGPFQPQHF
TRBJ1-1 . TRBV19 TGTGCCAGTAGTATAAATCGTTATTGGGGGAACACTGAAGCTTTCTTT CASSINRYWGNTEAFF
TRBJ1-2 . TRBV7-8 TGTGCCAGCAGCATCGGCGGGGGTTCTGATGGCTACACCTTC CASSIGGGSDGYTF
TRBJ1-1 . TRBV7-9 TGTGCCAGCAGCTTAACGCCTTACAGGGTTAACACTGAAGCTTTCTTT CASSLTPYRVNTEAFF
TRBJ1-2 TRBD1 TRBV6-6 TGTGCCAGCAGGGTCGACAGGGCTAGTGGCTACACCTTC CASRVDRASGYTF
TRBJ1-1 . TRBV2 TGTGCCAGCAGTGGACCTGAGGGGGGACCAAACACTGAAGCTTTCTTT CASSGPEGGPNTEAFF
TRBJ1-5 TRBD1 TRBV2 TGTGCCAGCACGCAGGGGGACCAGCCCCAGCATTTT CASTQGDQPQHF
TRBJ2-1 TRBD2 TRBV29-1 TGCAGCGTTTCCGGGACTAGTTTAATGCCACGGTTCTTC CSVSGTSLMPRFF
TRBJ1-1 . TRBV7-2 TGTGCCAGCAGCCCTAGAGCGGGGTTGGGAATTTTT CASSPRAGLGIF
TRBJ2-2 TRBD2 TRBV14 TGTGCCAGCAGCCCCTATCCGCTAGCGGGGGGCACCGGGGAGCTGTTTTTT CASSPYPLAGGTGELFF
TRBJ2-7 . TRBV9 TGTGCCAGCAGCGGGGGGCCGGGACAATTAACGAACGAGCAGTACTTC CASSGGPGQLTNEQYF
TRBJ2-2 . TRBV2 TGTGCCAGCAGTGAATTTCCGGGAGTCGGAATTGATGCAGGGGAGCTGTTTTTT CASSEFPGVGIDAGELFF
TRBJ1-1 . TRBV5-1 TGCGCCAGCAGCTGGGGAAGGGGATTGAACACTGAAGCTTTCTTT CASSWGRGLNTEAFF
TRBJ2-1 TRBD2 TRBV9 TGTGCCAGCAGCGTAGATTGGACTAGCGGGATCTATGAGCAGTTCTTC CASSVDWTSGIYEQFF
TRBJ1-2 . TRBV28 TGTGCCAGCAGTCCCGCAGCGGGGGTTAACTATGGCTACACCTTC CASSPAAGVNYGYTF
TRBJ2-2 . TRBV19 TGTGCCAGTAGTATAGGCGTGAGGGACGGGGAGCTGTTTTTT CASSIGVRDGELFF
TRBJ1-5 . TRBV5-1 TGCGCCAGCAGCTCGGACGGCAATCAGCCCCAGCATTTT CASSSDGNQPQHF
TRBJ2-1 TRBD2 TRBV11-3 TGTGCCAGCACCAACGGGAGGTACAATGAGCAGTTCTTC CASTNGRYNEQFF
TRBJ1-2 TRBD1 TRBV28 TGTGCCAGCAGCCTCGGGACAGGAGCCCTCTATGGCTACACCTTC CASSLGTGALYGYTF
TRBJ2-3 . TRBV7-9 TGTGCCAGCAGCTCGATAAGCACAGATACGCAGTATTTT CASSSISTDTQYF
TRBJ2-3 TRBD2 TRBV6-5 TGTGCCAGCAGATTAAGCGGGAGTGTGGCAGATACGCAGTATTTT CASRLSGSVADTQYF
TRBJ2-1 . TRBV2 TGTGCCAGTACAATGGGCAATGAGCAGTTCTTC CASTMGNEQFF
TRBJ1-1 . TRBV6-1 TGTGCCAGCAATTTCGTCGCGAGGGGGGCTGAAGCTTTCTTT CASNFVARGAEAFF
TRBJ1-1 TRBD1 TRBV9 TGTGCCAGCAGCCCGCGGGACAGGAACACTGAAGCTTTCTTT CASSPRDRNTEAFF
TRBJ2-1 TRBD2 TRBV14 TGTGCCAGCAGCAACTCAGCGGGAGGAGGCGTCTTC CASSNSAGGGVF
TRBJ2-4 . TRBV28 TGTGCCATCGAGGACAGCAAAAACATTCAGTACTTC CAIEDSKNIQYF
TRBJ2-1 . TRBV2 TGTGCCAGCAGTGTGCTGGACCGGACGGAATTCTCCTACAATGAGCAGTTCTTC CASSVLDRTEFSYNEQFF
TRBJ1-1 . TRBV6-5 TGTGCCAGCAGTTATCAGGGTAAGGACAGTGAAGCTTTCTTT CASSYQGKDSEAFF
TRBJ2-7 TRBD1 TRBV18 TGTGCCAGCTCACCCGACAGGGAACGCAACGAGCAGTACTTC CASSPDRERNEQYF
TRBJ2-3 TRBD2 TRBV5-4 TGTGCCAGCAGCGAAGGGACTAGCGGGAGGCAGGATACGCAGTATTTT CASSEGTSGRQDTQYF
TRBJ1-3 . TRBV2 TGTGCCAGCAGTGCGGGTCCCGCTGGAAACACCATATATTTT CASSAGPAGNTIYF
TRBJ1-5 . TRBV29-1 TGCAGCGTCGCACCGGGAGGGGACCAGCCCCAGCATTTT CSVAPGGDQPQHF
TRBJ2-7 . TRBV10-3 TGCGCGGTGCGGGATGTGTCCTACGAGCAGTACTTC CAVRDVSYEQYF
TRBJ1-3 . TRBV10-2 TGCGCCAGCGGGGGGACGCAAACTGGAAACACCATATATTTT CASGGTQTGNTIYF